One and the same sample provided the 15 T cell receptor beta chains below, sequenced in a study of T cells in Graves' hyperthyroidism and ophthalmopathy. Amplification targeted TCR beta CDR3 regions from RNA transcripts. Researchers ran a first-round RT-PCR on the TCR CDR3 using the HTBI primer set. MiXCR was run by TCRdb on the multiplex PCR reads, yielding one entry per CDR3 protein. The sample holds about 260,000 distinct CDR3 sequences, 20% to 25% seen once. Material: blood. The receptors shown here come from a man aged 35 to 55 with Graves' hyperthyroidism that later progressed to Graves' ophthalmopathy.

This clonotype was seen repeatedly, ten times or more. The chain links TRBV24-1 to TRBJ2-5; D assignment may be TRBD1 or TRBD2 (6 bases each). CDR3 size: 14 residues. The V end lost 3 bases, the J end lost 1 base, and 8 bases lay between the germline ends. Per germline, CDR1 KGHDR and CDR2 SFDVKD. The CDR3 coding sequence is TGTGCCACCAGTGATGGGGGGCCCCAAGAGACCCAGTACTTC. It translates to CATSDGGPQETQYF.

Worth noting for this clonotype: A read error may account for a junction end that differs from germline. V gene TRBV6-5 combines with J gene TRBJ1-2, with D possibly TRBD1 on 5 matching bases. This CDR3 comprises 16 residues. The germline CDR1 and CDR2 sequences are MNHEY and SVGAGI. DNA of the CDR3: TGTGCCAGCAGTCACTCGTTAACTGACAGCTTGTATGGCTACACCTTC. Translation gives CASSHSLTDSLYGYTF.

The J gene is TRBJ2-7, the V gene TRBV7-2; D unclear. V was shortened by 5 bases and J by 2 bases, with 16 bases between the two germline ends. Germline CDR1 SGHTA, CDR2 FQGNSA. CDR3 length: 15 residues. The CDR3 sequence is CASSVYVQDAYEQYF. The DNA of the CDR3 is TGTGCCAGCAGCGTTTATGTCCAGGATGCCTACGAGCAGTACTTC.

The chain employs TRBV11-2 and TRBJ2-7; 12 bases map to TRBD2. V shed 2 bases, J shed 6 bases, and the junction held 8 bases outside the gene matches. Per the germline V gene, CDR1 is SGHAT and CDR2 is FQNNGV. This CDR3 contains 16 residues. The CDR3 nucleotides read TGTGCCAGCAGCTTACCCACTAGCGGGAGGCAAGGCGAGCAGTACTTC. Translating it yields CASSLPTSGRQGEQYF.

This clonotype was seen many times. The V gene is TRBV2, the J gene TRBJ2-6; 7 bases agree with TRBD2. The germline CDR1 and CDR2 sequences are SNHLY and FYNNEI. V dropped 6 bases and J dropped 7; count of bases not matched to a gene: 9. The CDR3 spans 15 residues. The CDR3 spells CASRREGRDANVLTF. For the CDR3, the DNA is TGTGCCAGCAGGAGGGAGGGTAGGGACGCCAACGTCCTGACTTTC.

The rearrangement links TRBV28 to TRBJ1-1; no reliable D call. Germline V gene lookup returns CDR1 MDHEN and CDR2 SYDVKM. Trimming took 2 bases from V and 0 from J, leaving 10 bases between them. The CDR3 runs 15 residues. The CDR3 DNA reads TGTGCCAGCAGTTTAGAGCCTACATTGAACACTGAAGCTTTCTTT. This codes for CASSLEPTLNTEAFF.

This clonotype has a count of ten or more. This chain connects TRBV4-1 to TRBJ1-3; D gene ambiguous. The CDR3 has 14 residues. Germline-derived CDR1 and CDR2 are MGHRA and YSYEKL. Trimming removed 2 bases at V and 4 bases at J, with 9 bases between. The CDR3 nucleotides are TGCGCCAGCAGCCAATCCAGTAGCGGAAACACCATATATTTT. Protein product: CASSQSSSGNTIYF.

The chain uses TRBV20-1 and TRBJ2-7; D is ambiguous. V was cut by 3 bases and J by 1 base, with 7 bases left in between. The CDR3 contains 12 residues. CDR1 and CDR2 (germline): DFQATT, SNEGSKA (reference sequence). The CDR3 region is CSARSQSYEQYF. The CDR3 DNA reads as TGCAGTGCTAGGTCCCAGTCCTACGAGCAGTACTTC.

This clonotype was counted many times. The DNA of the CDR3 is TGTGCCAGCAGGAGACAGGGGGCGTTCTACGAGCAGTACTTC. Its protein is CASRRQGAFYEQYF. The V and J genes are TRBV2 and TRBJ2-7; 10 bases map to TRBD1. V was clipped by 6 bases and J by 3 bases; unmatched bases: 5. The CDR3 runs to 14 residues. Germline V gene lookup returns CDR1 SNHLY and CDR2 FYNNEI.

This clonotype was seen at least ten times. Here the CDR3 DNA reads TGTGCCAGCAGTGTTGACCGCCGGTATGGCTACACCTTC. Its translation is CASSVDRRYGYTF. This rearrangement joins TRBV2 to TRBJ1-2; D unclear. The ends were cut back, 4 bases at V and 5 bases at J, with 11 bases in the middle. The CDR3 is made up of 13 amino acids. From germline, CDR1 is SNHLY and CDR2 FYNNEI.

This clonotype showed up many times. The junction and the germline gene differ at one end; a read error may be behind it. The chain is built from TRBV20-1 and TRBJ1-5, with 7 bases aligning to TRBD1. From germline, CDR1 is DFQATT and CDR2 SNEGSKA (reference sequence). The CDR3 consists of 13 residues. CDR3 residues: CSVRQGATGPQHF. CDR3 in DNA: TGCAGTGTTAGACAGGGAGCAACAGGGCCCCAGCATTTT.

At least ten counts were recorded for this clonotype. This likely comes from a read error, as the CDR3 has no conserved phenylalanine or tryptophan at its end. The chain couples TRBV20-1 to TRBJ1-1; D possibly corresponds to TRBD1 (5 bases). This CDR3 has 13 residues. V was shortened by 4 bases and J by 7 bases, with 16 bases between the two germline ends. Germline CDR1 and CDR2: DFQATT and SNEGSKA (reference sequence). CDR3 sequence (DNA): TGCAGTGCTATTTCCGGGACCTTGGGTGAAGCTTTCTCT. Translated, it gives CSAISGTLGEAFS.

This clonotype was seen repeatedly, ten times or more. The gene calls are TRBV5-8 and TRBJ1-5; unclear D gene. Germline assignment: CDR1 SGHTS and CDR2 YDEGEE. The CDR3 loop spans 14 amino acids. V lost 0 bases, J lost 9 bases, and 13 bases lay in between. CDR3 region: CASSLEAESWPQHF. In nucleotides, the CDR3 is TGTGCCAGCAGCTTGGAGGCGGAATCGTGGCCCCAGCATTTT.

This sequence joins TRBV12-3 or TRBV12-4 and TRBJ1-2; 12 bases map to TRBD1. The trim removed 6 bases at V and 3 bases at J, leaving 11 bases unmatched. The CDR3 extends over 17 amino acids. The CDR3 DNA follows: TGTGCCAGCAGGCGCGCCGGGACAGGGGGCGGTGACTATGGCTACACCTTC. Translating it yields CASRRAGTGGGDYGYTF.

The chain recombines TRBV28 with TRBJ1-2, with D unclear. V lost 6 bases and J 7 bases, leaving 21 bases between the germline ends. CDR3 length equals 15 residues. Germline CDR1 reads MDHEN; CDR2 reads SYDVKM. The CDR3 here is CASRSDTAVFSGYTF. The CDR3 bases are TGTGCCAGCAGGTCTGATACAGCCGTGTTCTCTGGCTACACCTTC.